The 26 T cell receptor beta chains presented below share a single source sample, sequenced in a study of T cells expressing NK-cell markers (dated by TCRdb to about 2020). Libraries were built with 5' RACE. Sequenced on an Illumina HiSeq 2000. Each CDR3 protein sequence appears as one entry after TCRdb reprocessed the reads, and no DNA is included. The sample table holds hundreds of thousands of distinct CDR3 sequences. The top ten clones comprise 4.2% of the sample. The sample consisted of blood T cells: a sorted CD56 or NKG2C T cell subset, CD4+ or CD8+ T cells, or bulk PBMC T cells (not recorded which). These receptors were taken from a woman between 18 and 69 years old in good health.

This chain uses TRBV5-1 with TRBJ1-1. The CDR3 is made up of 12 amino acids. Germline CDR1 reads SGHRS; CDR2 reads YFSETQ. This CDR3 is CASSLVNTEAFF.

V and J are TRBV20-1 and TRBJ2-3; no DNA is available, so the TRBD1 call from TCRdb remains unchecked. The CDR3 runs to 15 residues. Germline loops: CDR1 DFQATT, CDR2 SNEGSKA (reference sequence). This CDR3 reads CSGAQRGESTDTQYF.

The chain links TRBV5-1 to TRBJ1-5; TCRdb's D call of TRBD1 is untestable without DNA. The CDR3 extends over 15 amino acids. Germline V gene sequence: CDR1 SGHRS, CDR2 YFSETQ. CDR3 in amino acids: CASSLAGQFNQPQHF.

The rearrangement uses TRBV12-3 or TRBV12-4 and TRBJ2-3. CDR3 length: 15 residues. CDR3 amino acids: CASSKVRTALNTQYF.

This CDR3 is CASTGTAQETQYF. The rearrangement links TRBV2 to TRBJ2-5; the TCRdb D gene call, TRBD1, has no DNA to confirm it. In germline, CDR1 is SNHLY, CDR2 FYNNEI. The CDR3 extends over 13 amino acids.

The rearrangement uses TRBV20-1 and TRBJ1-1; the D gene TCRdb calls, TRBD1, cannot be checked with no DNA. Germline V gene sequence: CDR1 DFQATT, CDR2 SNEGSKA (reference sequence). The CDR3 sequence is 17 residues long. CDR3 sequence reads: CSAPGGAGGFGNTEAFF.

This rearrangement joins TRBV3-1 to TRBJ1-5; TCRdb's D call, TRBD1, is unchecked because there is no DNA. From germline, CDR1 is LGHDT and CDR2 YNNKEL (reference sequence). The length of the CDR3 is 15 residues. CDR3 sequence reads: CASSQGRDRNQPQHF.

The rearrangement joins TRBV6-1 to TRBJ1-2. The CDR3 spans 15 residues. Germline-derived CDR1 and CDR2 are MNHNS and SASEGT. CDR3: CASSRRRTANYGYTF.

V and J are TRBV28 and TRBJ2-5; TCRdb designates TRBD1, a call that cannot be tested without DNA. Germline V lookup: CDR1 MDHEN, CDR2 SYDVKM. The CDR3 length is 15 residues. The CDR3 loop reads CASSYQTGSGETQYF.

The V call is TRBV10-3, the J call TRBJ2-1; TCRdb's D call of TRBD2 is untestable without DNA. The germline gives CDR1 ENHRY, CDR2 SYGVKD. The CDR3 contains 15 residues. The CDR3 sequence: CAIRGGMSSYNEQFF.

V gene TRBV4-3 combines with J gene TRBJ2-7; checking the TCRdb D call of TRBD1 is not possible without DNA. CDR1 LGHNA and CDR2 YSLEER come from the germline V gene. The CDR3 length is 15 residues. This CDR3 is CASSLLRGLSYEQYF.

The V gene is TRBV7-2, the J gene TRBJ1-3. The germline gives CDR1 SGHTA, CDR2 FQGNSA. The CDR3 is 16 residues long. The CDR3 reads CASSLGTSISGNTIYF.

J is TRBJ1-1 and V is TRBV12-3 or TRBV12-4. This CDR3 region has 20 residues. The CDR3 reads CASSFVRAARITSPNTEAFF.

The J gene is TRBJ2-3, the V gene TRBV29-1; TCRdb's D call of TRBD2 is untestable without DNA. The length of the CDR3 is 15 residues. Germline V gene data show CDR1 as SQVTM and CDR2 as ANQGSEA. CDR3 residues: CSVAGTSGRTDTQYF.

The rearrangement links TRBV12-3 or TRBV12-4 to TRBJ1-2; TCRdb designates TRBD1, a call that cannot be tested without DNA. There are 13 residues in the CDR3. The CDR3 here is CASSLGTEDGYTF.

V is TRBV6-1 and J is TRBJ1-6; without DNA, the TCRdb call of TRBD1 cannot be checked. This CDR3 contains 15 residues. In germline, CDR1 is MNHNS, CDR2 SASEGT. This chain's CDR3 is CASTQGTSYNSPLHF.

The chain uses TRBV20-1 and TRBJ2-2; absent DNA, TCRdb's TRBD2 call cannot be checked. Germline CDR1 and CDR2: DFQATT and SNEGSKA (reference sequence). CDR3 size: 18 residues. This CDR3 reads CSAGMTSGRDPDTGELFF.

The CDR3 region is CASSFLNLETQYF. V and J are TRBV7-9 and TRBJ2-5. Germline V CDR1 and CDR2: SEHNR, FQNEAQ (reference sequence). The CDR3 extends over 13 amino acids.

The rearrangement links TRBV4-3 to TRBJ2-1. There are 12 residues in the CDR3. Per the germline V gene, CDR1 is LGHNA and CDR2 is YSLEER. The CDR3 sequence is CASSWTSNEQFF.

The chain combines TRBV15 with TRBJ2-3; there is no DNA to check the TCRdb D call of TRBD1. The germline gives CDR1 LNHNV, CDR2 YYDKDF (reference sequence). The length of the CDR3 is 18 residues. The CDR3 reads CATSRDSPGTGMVDTQYF.

The J gene is TRBJ1-2, the V gene TRBV28; with no DNA, the TCRdb D assignment of TRBD1 cannot be verified. The V gene's germline CDR1 is MDHEN and CDR2 SYDVKM. There are 14 residues in the CDR3. CDR3 residues: CASSSQGASYGYTF.

This chain connects TRBV6-5 to TRBJ1-1; absent DNA, TCRdb's TRBD1 call cannot be checked. From germline, CDR1 is MNHEY and CDR2 SVGAGI. The CDR3 covers 16 residues. CDR3 protein: CASSYGSRGGWTEAFF.

The chain is built from TRBV7-3 and TRBJ2-3; TCRdb returns TRBD1, unconfirmable since there is no DNA. Germline V gene sequence: CDR1 SGHTA, CDR2 FQGTGA. The CDR3 consists of 16 residues. The CDR3 region is CASSYRGGGITDTQYF.

This sequence joins TRBV29-1 and TRBJ2-7; TCRdb calls TRBD1, which cannot be checked without DNA. The CDR3 totals 13 residues. Germline V gene data show CDR1 as SQVTM and CDR2 as ANQGSEA. The CDR3: CSAQRTETYEQYF.

The chain carries TRBV12-3 or TRBV12-4 and TRBJ2-5. The CDR3 is 14 amino acids. CDR3 loop: CASTSLGVAETQYF.

The V and J genes are TRBV4-3 and TRBJ2-3; without DNA, the TCRdb call of TRBD2 cannot be checked. There are 16 residues in the CDR3. The V gene's germline CDR1 is LGHNA and CDR2 YSLEER. The CDR3 sequence: CASSPWGTTSTDTQYF.